The 12 T cell receptor beta chains below come from one sample, sequenced in a study of blood T cell repertoires in COVID-19. Repertoires were generated with immunoSEQ multiplex PCR, while TCRdb's copy carries only in-frame clones and drops some. This repertoire shows 200,000 to 250,000 clones, 82% found once; its top ten account for around 3.3%. The sample taken for sequencing was peripheral blood. The receptors derive from a woman of 80 years or more with acute or convalescent COVID-19.

This chain connects TRBV3-1 (or the pseudogene TRBV3-2) to TRBJ2-2; 11 nucleotides match TRBD1. Trimming removed 9 bases from V and 4 bases from J; junction bases left unmatched: 7. CDR3 length equals 15 residues. Looked up from germline, CDR1 is LGHDT and CDR2 is YNNKEL (reference sequence). CDR3 in DNA: TGTGCCAGTCTTTCCGGGACAGGGGGCACCGGGGAGCTGTTTTTT. It specifies CASLSGTGGTGELFF.

The rearrangement links TRBV9 to TRBJ2-1; D is undetermined. V dropped 0 bases and J dropped 4 bases, with 5 bases sitting between them. CDR1 is SGDLS, CDR2 YYNGEE, per germline. The CDR3 has 13 residues. This CDR3 reads CASSVDQYNEQFF. The DNA of the CDR3 is TGTGCCAGCAGCGTAGATCAATACAATGAGCAGTTCTTC. The entire variable domain, with the rest obtained from reference TRBV9 and TRBJ2-1, is as follows: DSGVTQTPKHLITATGQRVTLRCSPRSGDLSVYWYQQSLDQGLQFLIQYYNGEERAKGNILERFSAQQFPDLHSELNLSSLELGDSALYFCASSVDQYNEQFFGPGTRLTVL.

The chain joins TRBV5-4 to TRBJ1-3; 8 nucleotides match TRBD1. The germline gives CDR1 SGHNT, CDR2 YYREEE (reference sequence). This CDR3 is built from 16 residues. The ends lost 0 bases at V and 2 bases at J; junction bases unmatched: 4. CDR3 sequence: CASSLAGQEAGNTIYF. The CDR3 DNA follows: TGTGCCAGCAGCTTGGCGGGACAGGAAGCTGGAAACACCATATATTTT.

This chain connects TRBV7-3 to TRBJ1-6; no reliable D call. This CDR3 region has 13 residues. Germline lookup yields CDR1 SGHTA and CDR2 FQGTGA. The germline V and J ends were trimmed by 0 bases and 7 bases, with 4 bases remaining between them. In DNA, the CDR3 is TGTGCCAGCAGCTTAACCTTCAATTCACCCCTCCACTTT. Amino acids: CASSLTFNSPLHF.

This chain joins TRBV18 and TRBJ1-2; 8 positions match TRBD1. CDR3 length equals 16 residues. CDR1 and CDR2 (germline): KGHSH, LQKENI. Unmatched junction bases numbered 14, after V lost 3 bases and J lost 8 bases. In DNA form, the CDR3 reads TGTGCCAGCTCACCGATGGACAGGGCCCTTTCCTACGGCTACACCTTC. Translation: CASSPMDRALSYGYTF.

This clone has more than one count but fewer than ten. The chain joins TRBV12-3 or TRBV12-4 to TRBJ1-5; D is unclear. V lost 6 bases, J lost 7 bases, and 10 bases lay in between. The CDR3 covers 12 residues. The CDR3 bases are TGTGCCAGCAGAGCGGAGGGACAGCCCCAGCATTTT. It translates to CASRAEGQPQHF.

This clone was counted only a few times. The genes are TRBV12-3 or TRBV12-4 and TRBJ2-2; 7 bases align to TRBD1. This CDR3 contains 12 residues. V dropped 6 bases and J dropped 7; count of bases not matched to a gene: 2. The CDR3 region is CASRTGNGELFF. The DNA for the CDR3 is TGTGCCAGCAGGACAGGGAACGGGGAGCTGTTTTTT.

The chain combines TRBV11-2 with TRBJ2-7; 8 bases line up with TRBD1. The CDR3 consists of 18 residues. The V segment lost 0 bases and the J segment 0 bases; nucleotides outside the gene matches: 10. Germline values: CDR1 SGHAT, CDR2 FQNNGV. The CDR3 nucleotides are TGTGCCAGCAGCTTAGACCTTGGACAGGGATTAAGCTCCTACGAGCAGTACTTC. Translation: CASSLDLGQGLSSYEQYF.

The rearrangement links TRBV5-1 to TRBJ1-2; 7 bases align to TRBD1. In germline, CDR1 is SGHRS, CDR2 YFSETQ. The CDR3 is 15 residues long. The V gene end was trimmed by 0 bases and the J gene end by 5 bases; junction bases not matched to a gene: 7. CDR3 DNA sequence: TGCGCCAGCAGCTTGGTGGAACAGGGGTTATATGGCTACACCTTC. Its translation is CASSLVEQGLYGYTF.

This clone was recorded only once. The chain couples TRBV20-1 to TRBJ1-1; D not resolved. The CDR3 extends over 11 amino acids. The germline gives CDR1 DFQATT, CDR2 SNEGSKA (reference sequence). Trimming took off 6 bases at V and 5 bases at J, with 10 bases between the two ends. Here the CDR3 DNA reads TGCAGTGCGAGACCTGTGACTGAAGCTTTCTTT. The encoded protein is CSARPVTEAFF.

The chain combines TRBV10-3 with TRBJ2-3; 9 positions agree with TRBD2. Losses at the gene ends were 4 bases for V and 6 bases for J; bases not matched to a gene: 8. The germline CDR1 and CDR2 sequences are ENHRY and SYGVKD. The CDR3 sequence is 15 residues long. The CDR3 DNA reads as TGTGCCATCAGTGGAGGCGGGGGGGCATTTGATACGCAGTATTTT. Translated: CAISGGGGAFDTQYF.

The chain recombines TRBV6-1 with TRBJ2-3; D not certain. The V gene lost 2 bases and the J gene lost 6 bases, with 9 bases spanning the gap. CDR1 is MNHNS and CDR2 is SASEGT in the germline V gene. The CDR3 loop spans 13 amino acids. The CDR3 DNA is TGTGCCAGCAGTGAACTGACTTGGGATACGCAGTATTTT. Protein: CASSELTWDTQYF.